The rows below give T cell receptor beta chains drawn from one sample of a study of identical twins. TCRdb analysed the 5' RACE reads with MiXCR anew, one entry per CDR3 protein. Among 420,000 or so distinct CDR3 sequences listed, approximately 17% were seen once. The sequenced material came from naive T cells sorted from blood. The receptors stem from a middle-aged man in good health. Each CDR3 is given with its conserved first and last residue. Fields, in order: CDR3 length, J gene, clone size, D gene, V gene, CDR3 DNA, CDR3 protein. D genes are given only for firm matches. Expanded clones get a size class; other rows say once, few or many, or leave the size out.

length: 12; J: TRBJ2-5; size: many; D: NA; V: TRBV12-3/TRBV12-4; DNA: TGTGCCAGCAGTTCCGCCGCTTTCGACCAGTACTTC; CDR3: CASSSAAFDQYF
length: 16; J: TRBJ1-5; size: NA; D: TRBD1; V: TRBV4-2; DNA: TGTGCCAGCAGCCAGGGAGGACAGGGGGTAGGCCAGCCCCAGCATTTT; CDR3: CASSQGGQGVGQPQHF
length: 11; J: TRBJ1-1; size: many; D: NA; V: TRBV7-9; DNA: TGTGCCAGCAGCTTAAAAACCGAAGCTTTCTTT; CDR3: CASSLKTEAFF
length: 13; J: TRBJ2-5; size: NA; D: TRBD1; V: TRBV20-1; DNA: TGCAGTGCTAGTGGGGACAGCCAAGAGACCCAGTACTTC; CDR3: CSASGDSQETQYF
length: 13; J: TRBJ2-1; size: many; D: NA; V: TRBV6-2/TRBV6-3; DNA: TGTGCCAGCAGTACGACTGTATACAATGAGCAGTTCTTC; CDR3: CASSTTVYNEQFF
length: 14; J: TRBJ2-3; size: few; D: NA; V: TRBV27; DNA: TGTGCCAGCGGGAAAGTCGGGGCCCCAGATACGCAGTATTTT; CDR3: CASGKVGAPDTQYF
length: 16; J: TRBJ1-2; size: NA; D: TRBD1; V: TRBV6-5; DNA: TGTGCCAGCAGTTACTACAGGGGGCGCCTAACTTATGGCTACACCTTC; CDR3: CASSYYRGRLTYGYTF
length: 11; J: TRBJ1-5; size: many; D: NA; V: TRBV6-2/TRBV6-3; DNA: TGTGCCAGCATGAAGAATCAGCCCCAGCATTTT; CDR3: CASMKNQPQHF
length: 14; J: TRBJ2-5; size: few; D: NA; V: TRBV20-1; DNA: TGCAGCACCCATGTGGGGGGTCCATCCGAGACCCAGTACTTC; CDR3: CSTHVGGPSETQYF
length: 15; J: TRBJ2-1; size: few; D: NA; V: TRBV5-6; DNA: TGTGCCAGCAGCTCCTTCCCCCCCGATTACAATGAGCAGTTCTTC; CDR3: CASSSFPPDYNEQFF
length: 17; J: TRBJ1-1; size: NA; D: TRBD1; V: TRBV5-6; DNA: TGTGCCAGCAGCCGTGGGACAGGGGGCTATCTGAACACTGAAGCTTTCTTT; CDR3: CASSRGTGGYLNTEAFF
length: 17; J: TRBJ2-1; size: few; D: TRBD2; V: TRBV5-1; DNA: TGCGCCAGCAGCACGACCCCCGGGACTAGCGGGACTAATGAGCAGTTCTTC; CDR3: CASSTTPGTSGTNEQFF
length: 12; J: TRBJ2-1; size: many; D: TRBD2; V: TRBV6-2/TRBV6-3; DNA: TGTGCCAGCAGTTACTGGGAGGGTGAGCAGTTCTTC; CDR3: CASSYWEGEQFF
length: 15; J: TRBJ2-5; size: few; D: NA; V: TRBV7-2; DNA: TGTGCCAGCAGCTTAGTCCACCGGCAGGGCATGACCCAGTACTTC; CDR3: CASSLVHRQGMTQYF
length: 13; J: TRBJ2-7; size: NA; D: NA; V: TRBV5-1; DNA: TGCGCCAGCAGCCGCGGACATCGGTACGAGCAGTACTTC; CDR3: CASSRGHRYEQYF
length: 13; J: TRBJ1-1; size: many; D: TRBD1; V: TRBV18; DNA: TGTGCCAGCTCTCTACAGGGGGTCACTGAAGCTTTCTTT; CDR3: CASSLQGVTEAFF
length: 17; J: TRBJ2-5; size: many; D: TRBD1; V: TRBV7-2; DNA: TGTGCCAGCAGCTTAGCGTGGAGGGTCAGGGGGCAGGAGACCCAGTACTTC; CDR3: CASSLAWRVRGQETQYF
length: 18; J: TRBJ1-3; size: NA; D: NA; V: TRBV7-2; DNA: TGTGCCAGCAGCGTTAGCCGGAGGCCACTAGGCTCTGGAAACACCATATATTTT; CDR3: CASSVSRRPLGSGNTIYF
length: 12; J: TRBJ1-1; size: NA; D: NA; V: TRBV10-3; DNA: TGTGCCATCAGTGTGACGGGGACTGAAGCTTTCTTT; CDR3: CAISVTGTEAFF
length: 15; J: TRBJ2-3; size: many; D: NA; V: TRBV12-3/TRBV12-4; DNA: TGTGCCAGCATCCTGGGGGGGGGCGGAGCAGATACGCAGTATTTT; CDR3: CASILGGGGADTQYF
length: 14; J: TRBJ2-4; size: many; D: NA; V: TRBV28; DNA: TGTGCCAGCAGACCCACGGGTGCCAAAAACATTCAGTACTTC; CDR3: CASRPTGAKNIQYF
length: 14; J: TRBJ2-7; size: NA; D: TRBD2; V: TRBV20-1; DNA: TGCAGTGCTAGAGCGAGGACTAGCTTTAACGAGCAGTACTTC; CDR3: CSARARTSFNEQYF
length: 13; J: TRBJ1-1; size: many; D: TRBD1; V: TRBV5-1; DNA: TGCGCCAGCAGGACAGGGGGCGACACTGAAGCTTTCTTT; CDR3: CASRTGGDTEAFF
length: 16; J: TRBJ2-7; size: many; D: NA; V: TRBV7-6; DNA: TGTGCCAGCAGTCTAGGGGGGGGACAAACCGTGGCAGAGCAGTACTTC; CDR3: CASSLGGGQTVAEQYF
length: 14; J: TRBJ2-3; size: NA; D: NA; V: TRBV18; DNA: TGTGCCAGCTCACCGTCCGGGGGGCTCGATACGCAGTATTTT; CDR3: CASSPSGGLDTQYF
length: 16; J: TRBJ2-7; size: many; D: NA; V: TRBV4-2; DNA: TGTGCCAGCAGCCAAGAGGTCGGGACGGTTCTGTACGAGCAGTACTTC; CDR3: CASSQEVGTVLYEQYF
length: 15; J: TRBJ1-2; size: few; D: TRBD1; V: TRBV18; DNA: TGTGCCAGCTCACCGAAGACAGGGTCGAACTATGGCTACACCTTC; CDR3: CASSPKTGSNYGYTF
length: 11; J: TRBJ2-5; size: once; D: TRBD2; V: TRBV11-2; DNA: TGTGCCAGCAGCATACGGGGGGACCAGTACTTC; CDR3: CASSIRGDQYF
length: 19; J: TRBJ1-5; size: many; D: NA; V: TRBV19; DNA: TGTGCCAGTAGTATAAGAGGGCAGGGTCTTGCCTATAGCAATCAGCCCCAGCATTTT; CDR3: CASSIRGQGLAYSNQPQHF
length: 15; J: TRBJ2-7; size: NA; D: TRBD1; V: TRBV12-3/TRBV12-4; DNA: TGTGCCAGCAGTCCGCCTCCAGGGGGCTTCTACGAGCAGTACTTC; CDR3: CASSPPPGGFYEQYF
length: 17; J: TRBJ2-5; size: NA; D: TRBD1; V: TRBV6-5; DNA: TGTGCCAGCAGTTCCTTCCGGGACAGGGGGCGCGAAGAGACCCAGTACTTC; CDR3: CASSSFRDRGREETQYF
length: 13; J: TRBJ2-7; size: many; D: NA; V: TRBV29-1; DNA: TGCAGCGTAACAGTGAACTCACCTTACGAGCAGTACTTC; CDR3: CSVTVNSPYEQYF
length: 15; J: TRBJ2-2; size: many; D: NA; V: TRBV5-1; DNA: TGCGCCAGCAGCTTGCAGGGGCGAGGCACCGGGGAGCTGTTTTTT; CDR3: CASSLQGRGTGELFF
length: 12; J: TRBJ1-6; size: NA; D: NA; V: TRBV11-2; DNA: TGTGCCAGCAGCTTAGGACGTTCACCCCTCCACTTT; CDR3: CASSLGRSPLHF